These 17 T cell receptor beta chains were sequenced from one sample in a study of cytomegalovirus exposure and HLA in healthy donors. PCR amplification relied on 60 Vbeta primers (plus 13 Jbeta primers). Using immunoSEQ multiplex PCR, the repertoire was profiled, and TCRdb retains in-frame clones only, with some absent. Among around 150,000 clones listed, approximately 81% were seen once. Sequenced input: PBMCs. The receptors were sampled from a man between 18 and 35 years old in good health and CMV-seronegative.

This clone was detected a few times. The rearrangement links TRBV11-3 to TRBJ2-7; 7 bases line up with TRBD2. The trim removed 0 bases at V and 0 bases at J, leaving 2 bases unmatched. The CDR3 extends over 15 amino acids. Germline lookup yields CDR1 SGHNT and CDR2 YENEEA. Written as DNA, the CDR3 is TGTGCCAGCAGCTTAGAAGCGGGACCCTCCTACGAGCAGTACTTC. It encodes CASSLEAGPSYEQYF.

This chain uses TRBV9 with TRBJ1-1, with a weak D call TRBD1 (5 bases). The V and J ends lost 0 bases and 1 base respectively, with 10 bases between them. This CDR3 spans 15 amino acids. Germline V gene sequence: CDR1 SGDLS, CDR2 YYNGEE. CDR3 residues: CASSVAGQGNTEAFF. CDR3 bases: TGTGCCAGCAGCGTAGCGGGCCAGGGGAACACTGAAGCTTTCTTT.

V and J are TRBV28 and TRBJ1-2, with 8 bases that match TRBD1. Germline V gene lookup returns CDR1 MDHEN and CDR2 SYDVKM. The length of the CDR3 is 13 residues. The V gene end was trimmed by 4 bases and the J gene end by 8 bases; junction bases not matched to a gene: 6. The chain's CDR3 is CASSSGQGGGYTF. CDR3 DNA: TGTGCCAGCAGTTCCGGACAGGGAGGCGGCTACACCTTC.

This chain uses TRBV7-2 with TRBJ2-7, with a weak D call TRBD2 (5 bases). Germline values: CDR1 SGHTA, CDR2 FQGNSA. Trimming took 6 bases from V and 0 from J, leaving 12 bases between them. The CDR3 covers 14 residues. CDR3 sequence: CASSLSRDSYEQYF. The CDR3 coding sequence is TGTGCCAGCAGTTTAAGCCGGGACTCCTACGAGCAGTACTTC.

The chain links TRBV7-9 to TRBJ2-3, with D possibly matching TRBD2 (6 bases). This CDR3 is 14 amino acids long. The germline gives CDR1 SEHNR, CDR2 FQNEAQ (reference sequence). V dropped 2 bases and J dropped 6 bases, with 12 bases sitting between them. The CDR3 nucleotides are TGTGCCAGCAGCTTATCCCGGGAGCGGGATACGCAGTATTTT. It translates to CASSLSRERDTQYF. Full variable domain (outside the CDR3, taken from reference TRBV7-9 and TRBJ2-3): DTGVSQNPRHKITKRGQNVTFRCDPISEHNRLYWYRQTLGQGPEFLTYFQNEAQLEKSRLLSDRFSAERPKGSFSTLEIQRTEQGDSAMYLCASSLSRERDTQYFGPGTRLTVL.

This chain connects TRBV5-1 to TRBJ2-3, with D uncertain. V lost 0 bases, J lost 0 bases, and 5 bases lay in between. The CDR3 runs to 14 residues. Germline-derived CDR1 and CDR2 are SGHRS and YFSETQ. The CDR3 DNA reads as TGCGCCAGCAGCTTGGAGCACAGCACAGATACGCAGTATTTT. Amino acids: CASSLEHSTDTQYF.

This CDR3 is CASSPGETTAYNEQFF. In DNA form, the CDR3 reads TGTGCCAGCAGCCCTGGCGAGACTACCGCCTACAATGAGCAGTTCTTC. This sequence joins TRBV5-4 and TRBJ2-1, with D maybe TRBD2 (5 bases). Germline V CDR1 and CDR2: SGHNT, YYREEE (reference sequence). V was pared by 4 bases and J by 2 bases, with 16 bases between. This CDR3 spans 16 amino acids.

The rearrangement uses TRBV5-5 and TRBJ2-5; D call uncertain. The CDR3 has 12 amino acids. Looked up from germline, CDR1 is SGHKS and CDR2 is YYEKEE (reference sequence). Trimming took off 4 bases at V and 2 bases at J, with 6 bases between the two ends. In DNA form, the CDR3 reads TGTGCCAGCAGCCTAATACAAGAGACCCAGTACTTC. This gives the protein CASSLIQETQYF.

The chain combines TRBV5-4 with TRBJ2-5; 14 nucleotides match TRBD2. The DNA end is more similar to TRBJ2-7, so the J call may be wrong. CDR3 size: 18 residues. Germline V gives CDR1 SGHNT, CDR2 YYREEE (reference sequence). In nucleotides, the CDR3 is TGTGCCAGCAGCGGGGAAGGGACTAGCGGGAGAAAAGTTTACGAGCAGTACTTC. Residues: CASSGEGTSGRKVYEQYF.

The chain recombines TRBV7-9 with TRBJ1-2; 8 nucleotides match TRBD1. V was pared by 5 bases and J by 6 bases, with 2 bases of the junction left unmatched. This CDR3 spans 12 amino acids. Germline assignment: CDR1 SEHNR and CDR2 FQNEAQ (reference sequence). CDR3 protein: CASSPTGDGYTF. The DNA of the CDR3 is TGTGCCAGCAGCCCGACAGGGGATGGCTACACCTTC.

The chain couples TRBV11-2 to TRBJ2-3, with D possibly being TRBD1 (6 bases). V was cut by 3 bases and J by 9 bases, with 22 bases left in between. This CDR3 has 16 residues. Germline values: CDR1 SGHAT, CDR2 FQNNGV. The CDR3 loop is CASSLLQGSRRETQYF. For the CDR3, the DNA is TGTGCCAGCAGCTTGTTACAGGGATCCCGCCGAGAAACGCAGTATTTT.

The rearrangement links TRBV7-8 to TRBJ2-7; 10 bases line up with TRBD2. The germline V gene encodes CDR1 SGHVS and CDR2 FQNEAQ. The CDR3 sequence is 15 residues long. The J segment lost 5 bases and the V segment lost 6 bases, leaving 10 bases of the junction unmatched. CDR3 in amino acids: CASRPLAGVADEQYF. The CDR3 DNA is TGTGCCAGCAGACCCCTAGCGGGAGTAGCAGACGAGCAGTACTTC. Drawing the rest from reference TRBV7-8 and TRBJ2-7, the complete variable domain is GAGVSQSPRYKVAKRGQDVALRCDPISGHVSLFWYQQALGQGPEFLTYFQNEAQLDKSGLPSDRFFAERPEGSVSTLKIQRTQQEDSAVYLCASRPLAGVADEQYFGPGTRLTVT.

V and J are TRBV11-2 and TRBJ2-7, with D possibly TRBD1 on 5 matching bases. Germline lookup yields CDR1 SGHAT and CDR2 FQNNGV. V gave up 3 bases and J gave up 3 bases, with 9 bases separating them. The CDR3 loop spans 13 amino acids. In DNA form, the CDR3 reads TGTGCCAGCAGCTTCCCGCAGGGCTACGAGCAGTACTTC. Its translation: CASSFPQGYEQYF.

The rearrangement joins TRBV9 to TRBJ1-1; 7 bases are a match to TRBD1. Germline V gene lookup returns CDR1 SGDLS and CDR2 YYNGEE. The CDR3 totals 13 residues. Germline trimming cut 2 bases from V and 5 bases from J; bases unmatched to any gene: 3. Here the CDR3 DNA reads TGTGCCAGCAGCGTGGGGACAGCTACTGAAGCTTTCTTT. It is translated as CASSVGTATEAFF.

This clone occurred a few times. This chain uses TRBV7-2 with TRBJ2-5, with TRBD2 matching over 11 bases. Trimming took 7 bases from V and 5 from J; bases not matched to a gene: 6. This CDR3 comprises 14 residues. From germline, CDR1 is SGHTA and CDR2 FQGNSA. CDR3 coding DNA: TGTGCCAGCACCATAGCGGGAGGGGGGGAGACCCAGTACTTC. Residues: CASTIAGGGETQYF.

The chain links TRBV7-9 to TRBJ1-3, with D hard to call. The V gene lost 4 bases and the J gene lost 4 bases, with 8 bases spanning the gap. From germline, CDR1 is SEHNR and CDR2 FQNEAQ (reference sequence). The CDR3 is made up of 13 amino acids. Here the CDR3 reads CASSSVPGNTIYF. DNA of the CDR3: TGTGCCAGCAGCTCCGTCCCGGGAAACACCATATATTTT.

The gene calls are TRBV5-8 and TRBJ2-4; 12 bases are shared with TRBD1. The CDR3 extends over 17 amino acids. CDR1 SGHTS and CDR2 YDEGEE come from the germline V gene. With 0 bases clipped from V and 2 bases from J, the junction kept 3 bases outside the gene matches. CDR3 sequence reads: CASSLGRDRGPKNIQYF. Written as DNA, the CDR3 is TGTGCCAGCAGCTTGGGCCGGGACAGGGGGCCCAAAAACATTCAGTACTTC.